This T cell receptor beta chain was profiled in a study of shared clonotypes between healthy human individuals. Study outcomes and limitations: Richness estimates generally favored naive over memory subsets. Investigators expected sequencing depth to affect clonotype sharing among donors.

As concerns this clone: The antigen is not known.

The assay was immunoSEQ multiplex PCR, and TCRdb's table has in-frame clones only and misses some. The data contain roughly 2.5 million clones, just over 90% of them singletons. Germline lookup yields CDR1 SEHNR and CDR2 FQNEAQ (reference sequence). The germline V and J ends were trimmed by 2 bases and 3 bases, with 8 bases remaining between them. The CDR3 is 13 amino acids. CD4+ cells yielded CD45RA+ naive and CD45RA-negative memory subsets. This clonotype was sampled from a man aged 18 to 30 in good health. The sample consisted of naive CD4+ T cells sorted from blood. This sample's subset: CD45RA+ positively selected. The V gene is TRBV7-9, the J gene TRBJ2-7, with D hard to call. This chain's CDR3 is CASSLRSNYEQYF. The CDR3 DNA reads as TGTGCCAGCAGCTTACGCAGCAACTACGAGCAGTACTTC.